The clone carrying this T cell receptor beta chain is termed medium-sized. Antigen: not known. This CDR3 spans 11 amino acids. With 6 bases removed from V and 6 bases from J, the gap between germline ends came to 12 bases. Germline values: CDR1 DFQATT, CDR2 SNEGSKA (reference sequence). This record comes from a study of spatial heterogeneity in lung cancer. Whole-study results and caveats: Tracking of tumor mutation counts was seen in expanded intratumoral alpha and beta TCR counts. There was tracking of ubiquitous and regional nonsynonymous mutations by the respective counts of ubiquitous and regional expanded TCRs.

MiXCR was run by TCRdb on the 5' RACE reads, yielding one entry per CDR3 protein. The profile shows fewer than 4,000 distinct CDR3 sequences, 8.5% to 9.5% of them singletons. Regarding time point: sample taken at primary tumor resection. Patients with untreated early-stage non-small cell lung cancer, numbering around 71, were the donors. Extraction of whole RNA from tumor, nontumor lung or frozen PBMC preceded unsorted sequencing. The rearrangement uses TRBV20-1 and TRBJ2-7; D remains ambiguous. The sample in question was lung tumor tissue, obtained at surgery. The sequence derives from a male donor with early-stage non-small cell lung cancer. DNA of the CDR3: TGCAGTGCGGCTCCCGGTCCCGAGCAGTACTTC. The encoded protein is CSAAPGPEQYF.